One sample yielded the 5 T cell receptor beta chains listed below, sequenced in a study of blood T cells in healthy people across ages (dated by TCRdb to the mid-2010s). The library was produced with 5' RACE. A second about 6 to 11 cycle PCR used a sample-barcoded 5' primer and a J-beta primer mix. TCRdb trimmed the raw reads at Q25, called clones with MiXCR and kept productive beta chains. Identical CDR3 protein sequences are pooled into one entry, listed with their most common genes and DNA. The sample table shows 1,800,000 or so distinct CDR3 sequences, and 35% to 50% are seen once. Jointly, the top ten make up more than 20% of the sample. The sequenced sample consisted of blood. Source of these receptors: a human donor in good health.

This clonotype was seen a handful of times. The chain carries TRBV28 and TRBJ1-2, with D unclear. The CDR3 sequence is 12 residues long. Germline V gene sequence: CDR1 MDHEN, CDR2 SYDVKM. V was trimmed by 6 bases and J by 3 bases, leaving 8 bases between them. The CDR3: CASSPSYYGYTF. The CDR3 coding sequence is TGTGCCAGCAGCCCCTCCTACTATGGCTACACCTTC.

This clonotype has only a few counts. The chain couples TRBV5-4 to TRBJ1-2, with D uncertain. Deletions cut 3 bases from V and 2 bases from J, with 8 bases between. The CDR3 is 13 amino acids. Germline CDR1 and CDR2: SGHNT and YYREEE (reference sequence). CDR3 nucleotides: TGTGCCAGCAGCTCTCCAGAAAACTATGGCTACACCTTC. Its translation: CASSSPENYGYTF.

The rearrangement joins TRBV12-3 or TRBV12-4 to TRBJ2-7; 10 positions match TRBD1. V dropped 9 bases and J dropped 11; count of bases not matched to a gene: 7. This CDR3 contains 11 residues. CDR3 loop: CASGTGVREYF. CDR3 nucleotide sequence: TGTGCCAGTGGGACAGGGGTCCGTGAGTACTTC.

The DNA of the CDR3 is TGTGCCAGCTCACCGGCTAGCGGGGGGGCGACATCATCCTACAATGAGCAGTTCTTC. This codes for CASSPASGGATSSYNEQFF. The V and J genes are TRBV18 and TRBJ2-1; TRBD2 agrees at 12 bases. Per the germline V gene, CDR1 is KGHSH and CDR2 is LQKENI. The trim removed 3 bases at V and 1 base at J, leaving 10 bases unmatched. This CDR3 is built from 19 residues.

The chain has TRBV6-2 or TRBV6-3 and TRBJ1-5, with 7 bases lining up with TRBD1. The ends lost 8 bases at V and 7 bases at J; junction bases unmatched: 8. The CDR3 sequence is 13 residues long. CDR1 is MNHEY, CDR2 SVGEGT, per germline. CDR3 residues: CASDRQGGQPQHF. The CDR3 nucleotides are TGTGCCAGCGATAGACAGGGAGGACAGCCCCAGCATTTT.